These 9 T cell receptor beta chains originate from one sample sequenced in a study of blood T cells in healthy people across ages. The second PCR ran roughly 6 to 12 cycles with a sample-barcoded 5' primer and J-beta primers. TCRdb re-called the 5' RACE reads through MiXCR, storing one row per CDR3 protein. The sample contains roughly 1,000,000 distinct CDR3 sequences, approximately 25% of which appear only once. These data also featured in a second study, about T cells of mothers and their children.

Sequencing was carried out using blood. Every receptor here comes from a girl aged 2 to 9 in good health.

There are a few counts of this clonotype. The V and J genes are TRBV5-5 and TRBJ1-2, with 12 bases identical to TRBD1. The V segment lost 4 bases and the J segment 8 bases; nucleotides outside the gene matches: 6. The CDR3 covers 14 residues. Germline CDR1 and CDR2: SGHKS and YYEKEE (reference sequence). In nucleotides, the CDR3 is TGTGCCAGCAGCCACGGGACAGGGGGCGCCGGCTACACCTTC. Amino acid sequence: CASSHGTGGAGYTF.

This clonotype has a handful of counts. The J gene is TRBJ1-3, the V gene TRBV24-1; D remains ambiguous. The CDR3 loop spans 14 amino acids. From germline, CDR1 is KGHDR and CDR2 SFDVKD. Trimming stripped 3 bases from V and 1 base from J, with 6 bases between. Here the CDR3 reads CATSDRDSGNTIYF. CDR3 DNA sequence: TGTGCCACCAGTGATCGAGATTCTGGAAACACCATATATTTT.

There are a few counts of this clonotype. The chain carries TRBV11-2 and TRBJ2-2; D may be TRBD1 or TRBD2 (5 bases each). The CDR3 spans 15 residues. Germline CDR1 SGHAT, CDR2 FQNNGV. V lost 5 bases to trimming and J lost 7 bases, with 17 bases between them. The CDR3 reads CASSHPAVGVGELFF. CDR3 DNA sequence: TGTGCCAGCAGCCACCCGGCAGTGGGGGTCGGGGAGCTGTTTTTT. Full variable domain (outside the CDR3, taken from reference TRBV11-2 and TRBJ2-2): EAGVAQSPRYKIIEKRQSVAFWCNPISGHATLYWYQQILGQGPKLLIQFQNNGVVDDSQLPKDRFSAERLKGVDSTLKIQPAKLEDSAVYLCASSHPAVGVGELFFGEGSRLTVL.

The genes are TRBV12-3 or TRBV12-4 and TRBJ2-1; TRBD2 matches 8 bases. V shed 3 bases, J shed 4 bases, and the junction held 8 bases outside the gene matches. CDR3 length: 16 residues. CDR3 protein: CASSFVAGGSYNEQFF. CDR3 bases: TGTGCCAGCAGTTTCGTGGCGGGAGGTTCTTACAATGAGCAGTTCTTC.

J is TRBJ1-2 and V is TRBV29-1; tentatively, D is TRBD1 (5 bases). The CDR3 contains 13 residues. Germline lookup yields CDR1 SQVTM and CDR2 ANQGSEA. Trimming left V 8 bases short and J 7 bases short, with 20 bases between. As DNA, the CDR3 is TGCAGCATTCTCCCTCGAGGGGTTGGTGGCTACACCTTC. Translated: CSILPRGVGGYTF. Together with reference TRBV29-1 and TRBJ1-2, the CDR3 gives the full variable domain: SAVISQKPSRDICQRGTSLTIQCQVDSQVTMMFWYRQQPGQSLTLIATANQGSEATYESGFVIDKFPISRPNLTFSTLTVSNMSPEDSSIYLCSILPRGVGGYTFGSGTRLTVV.

The chain recombines TRBV10-3 with TRBJ1-1; a weak D match, TRBD1 (5 bases). Germline values: CDR1 ENHRY, CDR2 SYGVKD. CDR3 length: 12 amino acids. Between the trimmed V and J ends, which lost 11 bases and 5 bases, there was a span of 15 bases. CDR3 region: CAAEGRGTEAFF. The CDR3 nucleotides are TGTGCCGCCGAGGGGAGAGGGACTGAAGCTTTCTTT.

The rearrangement uses TRBV3-1 and TRBJ1-1; D possibly corresponds to TRBD1 (5 bases). V was trimmed by 1 base and J by 0 bases, leaving 12 bases between them. Per germline, CDR1 LGHDT and CDR2 YNNKEL (reference sequence). This CDR3 spans 16 amino acids. CDR3 loop: CASSQVGAGLNTEAFF. The CDR3 coding sequence is TGTGCCAGCAGCCAAGTTGGGGCAGGGCTGAACACTGAAGCTTTCTTT.

This clonotype turned up a few times. Germline is not matched at one junction end, which may reflect a read error. This chain connects TRBV5-4 to TRBJ2-1, with TRBD2 matching over 7 bases. This CDR3 is 13 amino acids long. Per germline, CDR1 SGHNT and CDR2 YYREEE (reference sequence). The CDR3 reads CASSLAGAVEQFF. The CDR3 bases are TGCGCCAGCAGCTTGGCGGGAGCCGTTGAGCAGTTCTTC.

Comment on this clonotype: Mismatch with germline at one junction end may stem from a read error. The chain carries TRBV27 and TRBJ2-5, with 7 bases identical to TRBD2. Germline assignment: CDR1 MNHEY and CDR2 SMNVEV (reference sequence). CDR3 length: 13 residues. CDR3 DNA sequence: TGTGCCAGCAGTCCTAGAGGGGCGGGAGAGCAGCACTTC. It yields the protein CASSPRGAGEQHF.